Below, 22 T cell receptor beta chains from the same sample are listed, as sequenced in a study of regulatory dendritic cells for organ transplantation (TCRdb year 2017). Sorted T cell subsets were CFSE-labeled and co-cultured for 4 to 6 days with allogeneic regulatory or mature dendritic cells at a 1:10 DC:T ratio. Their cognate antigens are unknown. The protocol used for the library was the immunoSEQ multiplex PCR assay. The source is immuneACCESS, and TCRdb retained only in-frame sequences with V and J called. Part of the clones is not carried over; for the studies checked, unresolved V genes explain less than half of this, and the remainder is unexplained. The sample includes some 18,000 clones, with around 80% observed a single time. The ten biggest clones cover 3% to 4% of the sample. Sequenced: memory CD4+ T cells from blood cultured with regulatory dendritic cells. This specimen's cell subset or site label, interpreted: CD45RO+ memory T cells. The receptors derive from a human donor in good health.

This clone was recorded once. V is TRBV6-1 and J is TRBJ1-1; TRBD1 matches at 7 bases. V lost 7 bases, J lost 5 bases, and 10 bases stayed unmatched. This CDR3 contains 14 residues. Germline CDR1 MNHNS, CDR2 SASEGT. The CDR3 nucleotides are TGTGCCAGCAATTTAGACAGGGTATGGACTGAAGCTTTCTTT. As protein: CASNLDRVWTEAFF.

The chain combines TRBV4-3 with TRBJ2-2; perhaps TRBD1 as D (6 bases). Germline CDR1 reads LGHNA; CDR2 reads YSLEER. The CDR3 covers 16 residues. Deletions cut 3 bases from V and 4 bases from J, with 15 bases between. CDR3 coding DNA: TGCGCCAGCAGCCAGGAAATTCTAGGGGGCACCGGGGAGCTGTTTTTT. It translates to CASSQEILGGTGELFF.

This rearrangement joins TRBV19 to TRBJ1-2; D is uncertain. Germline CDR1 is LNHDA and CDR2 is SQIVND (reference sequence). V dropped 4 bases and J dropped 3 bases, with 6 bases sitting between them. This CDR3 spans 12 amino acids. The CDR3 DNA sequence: TGTGCCAGTAGTAACCGGGACTATGGCTACACCTTC. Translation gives CASSNRDYGYTF.

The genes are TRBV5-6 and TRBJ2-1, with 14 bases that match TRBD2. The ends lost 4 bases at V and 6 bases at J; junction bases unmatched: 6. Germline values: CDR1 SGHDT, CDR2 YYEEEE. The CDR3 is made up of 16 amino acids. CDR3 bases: TGTGCCAGCAGCCAGGGACTAGCGGGGGTAAGCAATGAGCAGTTCTTC. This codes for CASSQGLAGVSNEQFF.

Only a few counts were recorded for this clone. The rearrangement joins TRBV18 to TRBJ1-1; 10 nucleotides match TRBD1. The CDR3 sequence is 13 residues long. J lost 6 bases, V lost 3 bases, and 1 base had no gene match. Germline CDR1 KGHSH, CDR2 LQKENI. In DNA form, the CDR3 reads TGTGCCAGCTCACCGGGGACAGGGGCTGAAGCTTTCTTT. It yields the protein CASSPGTGAEAFF.

The CDR3 reads CASSQGGSSGNTIYF. The DNA of the CDR3 is TGCGCCAGCAGCCAGGGAGGGAGTTCTGGAAACACCATATATTTT. The chain joins TRBV4-3 to TRBJ1-3; no firm D call. The germline V gene has CDR1 LGHNA and CDR2 YSLEER. The ends were cut back, 3 bases at V and 1 base at J, with 10 bases in the middle. The CDR3 covers 15 residues.

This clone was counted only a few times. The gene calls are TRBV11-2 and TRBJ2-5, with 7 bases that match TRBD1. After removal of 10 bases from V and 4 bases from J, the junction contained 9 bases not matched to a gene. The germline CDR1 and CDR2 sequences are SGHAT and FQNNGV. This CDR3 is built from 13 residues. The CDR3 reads CANTTGYRETQYF. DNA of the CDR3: TGTGCCAACACGACAGGGTATAGAGAGACCCAGTACTTC. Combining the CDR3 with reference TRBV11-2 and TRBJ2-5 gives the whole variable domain EAGVAQSPRYKIIEKRQSVAFWCNPISGHATLYWYQQILGQGPKLLIQFQNNGVVDDSQLPKDRFSAERLKGVDSTLKIQPAKLEDSAVYLCANTTGYRETQYFGPGTRLLVL.

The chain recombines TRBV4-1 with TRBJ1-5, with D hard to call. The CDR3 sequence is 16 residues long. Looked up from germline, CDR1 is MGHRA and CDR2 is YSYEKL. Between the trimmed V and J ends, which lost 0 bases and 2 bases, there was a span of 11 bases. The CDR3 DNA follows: TGCGCCAGCAGCCAAGAAGGCCTAGGGCGCAATCAGCCCCAGCATTTT. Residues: CASSQEGLGRNQPQHF.

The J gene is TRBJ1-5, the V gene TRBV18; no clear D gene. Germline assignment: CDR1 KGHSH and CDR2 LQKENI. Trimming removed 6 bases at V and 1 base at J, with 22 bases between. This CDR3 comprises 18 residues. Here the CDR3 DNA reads TGTGCCAGCTCCAATGAAATCGAGGTAGGCGGGAGCAATCAGCCCCAGCATTTT. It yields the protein CASSNEIEVGGSNQPQHF. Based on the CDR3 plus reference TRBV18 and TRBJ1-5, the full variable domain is NAGVMQNPRHLVRRRGQEARLRCSPMKGHSHVYWYRQLPEEGLKFMVYLQKENIIDESGMPKERFSAEFPKEGPSILRIQQVVRGDSAAYFCASSNEIEVGGSNQPQHFGDGTRLSIL.

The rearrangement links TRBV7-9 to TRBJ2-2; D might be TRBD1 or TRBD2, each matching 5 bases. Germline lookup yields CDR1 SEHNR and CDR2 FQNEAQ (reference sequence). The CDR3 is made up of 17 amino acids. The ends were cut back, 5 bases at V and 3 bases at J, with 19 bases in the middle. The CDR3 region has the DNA TGTGCCAGCAGCGCGGGTGAGGGGCAGGTCGACACCGGGGAGCTGTTTTTT. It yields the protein CASSAGEGQVDTGELFF.

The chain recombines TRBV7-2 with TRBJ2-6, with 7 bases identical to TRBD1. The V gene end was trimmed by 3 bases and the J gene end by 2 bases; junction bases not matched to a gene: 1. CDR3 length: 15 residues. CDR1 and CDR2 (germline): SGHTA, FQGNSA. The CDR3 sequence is CASSFTGAGANVLTF. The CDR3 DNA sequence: TGTGCCAGCAGCTTCACAGGGGCTGGGGCCAACGTCCTGACTTTC.

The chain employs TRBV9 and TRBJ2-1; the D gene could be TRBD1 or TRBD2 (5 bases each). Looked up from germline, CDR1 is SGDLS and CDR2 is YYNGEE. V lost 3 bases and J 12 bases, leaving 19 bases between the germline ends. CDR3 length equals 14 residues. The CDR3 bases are TGTGCCAGCAGCGCGGGGCAGCGCCACGTGGGGCAGTTCTTC. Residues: CASSAGQRHVGQFF.

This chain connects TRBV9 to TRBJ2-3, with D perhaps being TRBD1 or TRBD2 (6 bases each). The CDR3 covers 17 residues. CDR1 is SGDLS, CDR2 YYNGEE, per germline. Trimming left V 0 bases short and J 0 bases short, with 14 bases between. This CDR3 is CASSVAPRGGSTDTQYF. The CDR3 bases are TGTGCCAGCAGCGTAGCCCCGCGAGGGGGGAGCACAGATACGCAGTATTTT.

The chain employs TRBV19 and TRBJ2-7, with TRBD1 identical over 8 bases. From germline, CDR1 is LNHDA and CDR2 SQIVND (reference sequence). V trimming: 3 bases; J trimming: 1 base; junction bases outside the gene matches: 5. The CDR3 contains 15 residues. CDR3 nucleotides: TGTGCCAGTAGTATTCAGGGGGCCGGGTCCTACGAGCAGTACTTC. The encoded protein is CASSIQGAGSYEQYF.

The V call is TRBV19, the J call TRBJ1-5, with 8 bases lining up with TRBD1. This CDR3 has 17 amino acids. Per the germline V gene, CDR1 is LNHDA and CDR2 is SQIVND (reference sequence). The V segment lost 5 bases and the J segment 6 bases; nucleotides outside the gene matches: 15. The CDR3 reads CASSHKLTGTGPQPQHF. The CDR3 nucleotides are TGTGCCAGTAGTCATAAACTGACCGGGACAGGCCCTCAGCCCCAGCATTTT.

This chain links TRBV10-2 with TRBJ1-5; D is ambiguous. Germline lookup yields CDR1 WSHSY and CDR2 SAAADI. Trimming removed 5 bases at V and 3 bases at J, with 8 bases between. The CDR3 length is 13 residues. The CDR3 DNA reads TGCGCCAGCAGTTTGGAGAACAATCAGCCCCAGCATTTT. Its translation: CASSLENNQPQHF.

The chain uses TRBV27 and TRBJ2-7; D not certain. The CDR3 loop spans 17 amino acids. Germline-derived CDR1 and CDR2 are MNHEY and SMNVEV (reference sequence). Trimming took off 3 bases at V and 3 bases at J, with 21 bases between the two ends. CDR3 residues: CASSFRIDTSVGYEQYF. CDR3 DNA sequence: TGTGCCAGCAGTTTCCGTATTGACACCTCAGTCGGCTACGAGCAGTACTTC.

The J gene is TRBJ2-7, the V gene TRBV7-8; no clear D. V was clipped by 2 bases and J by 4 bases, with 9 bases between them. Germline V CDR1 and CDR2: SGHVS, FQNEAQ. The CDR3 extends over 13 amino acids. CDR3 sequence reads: CASSLRVNYEQYF. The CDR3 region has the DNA TGTGCCAGCAGCTTAAGAGTTAATTACGAGCAGTACTTC.

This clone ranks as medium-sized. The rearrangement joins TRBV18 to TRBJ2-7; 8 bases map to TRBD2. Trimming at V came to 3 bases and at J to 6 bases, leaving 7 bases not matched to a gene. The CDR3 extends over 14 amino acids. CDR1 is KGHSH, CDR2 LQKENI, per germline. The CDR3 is CASSPETSVGEQYF. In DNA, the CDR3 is TGTGCCAGCTCACCTGAGACTAGCGTTGGCGAGCAGTACTTC.

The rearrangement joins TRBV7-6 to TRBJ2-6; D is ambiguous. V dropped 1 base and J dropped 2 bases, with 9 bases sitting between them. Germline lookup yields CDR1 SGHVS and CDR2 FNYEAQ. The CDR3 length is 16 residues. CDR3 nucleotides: TGTGCCAGCAGCTTAGAGGCTGGCCCTGGGGCCAACGTCCTGACTTTC. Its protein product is CASSLEAGPGANVLTF. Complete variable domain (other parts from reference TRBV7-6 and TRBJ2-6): GAGVSQSPRYKVTKRGQDVALRCDPISGHVSLYWYRQALGQGPEFLTYFNYEAQQDKSGLPNDRFSAERPEGSISTLTIQRTEQRDSAMYRCASSLEAGPGANVLTFGAGSRLTVL.

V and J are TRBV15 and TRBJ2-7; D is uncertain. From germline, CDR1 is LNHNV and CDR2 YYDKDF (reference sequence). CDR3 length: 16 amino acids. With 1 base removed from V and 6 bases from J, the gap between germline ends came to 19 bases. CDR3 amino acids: CATSRVPPGGWVEQYF. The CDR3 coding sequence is TGTGCCACCAGCAGAGTCCCTCCGGGCGGATGGGTCGAGCAGTACTTC.

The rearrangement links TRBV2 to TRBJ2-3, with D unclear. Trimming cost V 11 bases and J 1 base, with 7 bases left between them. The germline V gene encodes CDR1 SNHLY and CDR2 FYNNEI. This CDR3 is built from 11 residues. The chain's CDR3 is CAGAGTDTQYF. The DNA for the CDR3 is TGTGCCGGCGCGGGCACAGATACGCAGTATTTT.